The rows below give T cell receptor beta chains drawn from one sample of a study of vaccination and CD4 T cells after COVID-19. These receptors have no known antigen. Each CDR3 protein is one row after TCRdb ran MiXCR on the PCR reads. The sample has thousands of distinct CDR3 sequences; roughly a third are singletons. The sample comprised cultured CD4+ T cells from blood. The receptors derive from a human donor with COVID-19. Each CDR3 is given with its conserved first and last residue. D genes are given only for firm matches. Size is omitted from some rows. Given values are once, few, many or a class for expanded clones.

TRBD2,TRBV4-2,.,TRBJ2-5,CASSQELAGGLGKETQYF,TGTGCCAGCAGCCAAGAACTAGCGGGGGGGCTGGGTAAAGAGACCCAGTACTTC
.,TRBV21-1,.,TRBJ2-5,CASSKIIRTEETQYF,TGTGCCAGCAGCAAAATAATAAGGACCGAAGAGACCCAGTACTTC
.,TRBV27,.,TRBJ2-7,CASSPLAGEQYF,TGTGCCAGCAGTCCTCTTGCGGGTGAGCAGTACTTC
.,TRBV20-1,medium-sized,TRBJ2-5,CSARDPTQGQETQYF,TGCAGTGCTAGAGATCCCACGCAGGGTCAAGAGACCCAGTACTTC
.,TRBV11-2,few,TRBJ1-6,CASSRDRGQISPLHF,TGTGCCAGCAGCCGTGATCGGGGCCAGATTTCACCCCTCCACTTT
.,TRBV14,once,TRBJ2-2,CASSPLGLGTGELFF,TGTGCCAGCAGCCCCCTGGGGCTGGGCACCGGGGAGCTGTTTTTT
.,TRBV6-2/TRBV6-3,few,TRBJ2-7,CATTRAGLSYEQYF,TGTGCCACCACGCGGGCGGGCCTGTCCTACGAGCAGTACTTC
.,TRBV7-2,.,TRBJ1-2,CASSLASRGIGGYTF,TGTGCCAGCAGCTTAGCTAGCAGGGGAATCGGTGGCTACACCTTC
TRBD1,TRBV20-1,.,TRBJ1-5,CSASPTGLSNQPQHF,TGCAGTGCTAGCCCGACAGGGTTGAGCAATCAGCCCCAGCATTTT
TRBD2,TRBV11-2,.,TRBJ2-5,CASSAGLAGGTQYF,TGTGCCAGCAGCGCTGGACTAGCGGGGGGGACCCAGTACTTC
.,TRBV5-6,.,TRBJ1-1,CASSLGLNTEAFF,TGTGCCAGCAGCTTGGGGTTGAACACTGAAGCTTTCTTT
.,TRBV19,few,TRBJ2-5,CASRSRGAVTTQETQYF,TGTGCCAGTAGGTCCAGGGGGGCGGTGACAACCCAAGAGACCCAGTACTTC
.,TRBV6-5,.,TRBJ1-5,CASSYRVYQPQHF,TGTGCCAGCAGTTACAGGGTTTATCAGCCCCAGCATTTT
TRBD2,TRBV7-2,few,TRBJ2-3,CASSRGGVSTDTQYF,TGTGCCAGCAGCCGGGGGGGGGTTAGCACAGATACGCAGTATTTT
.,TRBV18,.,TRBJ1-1,CASSLDRFSMNTEAFF,TGTGCCAGCTCATTGGACCGATTTAGCATGAACACTGAAGCTTTCTTT
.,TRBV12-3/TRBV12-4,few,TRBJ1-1,CASSQGFLITEAFF,TGTGCCAGCAGCCAGGGGTTCTTAATCACTGAAGCTTTCTTT
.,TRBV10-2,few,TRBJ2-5,CASSESRVAQETQYF,TGCGCCAGCAGTGAGTCGAGAGTAGCCCAGGAGACCCAGTACTTC